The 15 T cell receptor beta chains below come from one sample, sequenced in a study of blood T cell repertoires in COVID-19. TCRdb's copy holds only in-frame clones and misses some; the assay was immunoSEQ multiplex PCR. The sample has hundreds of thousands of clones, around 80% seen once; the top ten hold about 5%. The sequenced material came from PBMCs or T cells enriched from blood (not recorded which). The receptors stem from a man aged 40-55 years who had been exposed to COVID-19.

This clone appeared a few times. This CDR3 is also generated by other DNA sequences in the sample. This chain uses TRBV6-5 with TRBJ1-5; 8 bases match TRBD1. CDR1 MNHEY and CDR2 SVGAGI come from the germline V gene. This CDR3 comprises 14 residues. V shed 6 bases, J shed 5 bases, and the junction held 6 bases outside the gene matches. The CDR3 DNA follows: TGTGCCAGCAGCTTAGGACAGGGCCATCAGCCCCAGCATTTT. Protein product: CASSLGQGHQPQHF.

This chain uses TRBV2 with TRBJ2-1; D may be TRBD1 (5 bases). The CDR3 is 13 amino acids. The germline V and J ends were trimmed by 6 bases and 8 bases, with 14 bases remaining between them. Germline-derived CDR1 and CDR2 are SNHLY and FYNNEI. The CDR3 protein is CASRPGQGDEQFF. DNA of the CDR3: TGTGCCAGCAGACCCGGCCAAGGGGATGAGCAGTTCTTC.

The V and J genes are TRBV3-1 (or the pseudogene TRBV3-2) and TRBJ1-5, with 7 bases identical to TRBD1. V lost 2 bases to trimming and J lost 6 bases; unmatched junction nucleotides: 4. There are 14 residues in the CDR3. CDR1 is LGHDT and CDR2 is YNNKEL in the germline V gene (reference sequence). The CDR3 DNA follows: TGTGCCAGCAGCCAACAGACAGGGAGTCAGCCCCAGCATTTT. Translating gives CASSQQTGSQPQHF.

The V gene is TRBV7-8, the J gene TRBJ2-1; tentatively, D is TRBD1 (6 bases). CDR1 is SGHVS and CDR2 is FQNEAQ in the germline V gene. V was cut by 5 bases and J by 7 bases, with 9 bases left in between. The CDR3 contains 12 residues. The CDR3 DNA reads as TGTGCCAGCAGCCGGCAGGGGAATGAGCAGTTCTTC. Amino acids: CASSRQGNEQFF.

This CDR3 is CASRALQSDTRGYTF. In DNA, the CDR3 is TGTGCCAGCAGGGCTCTTCAGAGCGATACGCGAGGCTACACCTTC. V usage is TRBV2 and J usage is TRBJ1-2; D ambiguous. The V end was cut by 6 bases, the J end by 8 bases, with 22 bases between. Germline CDR1 SNHLY, CDR2 FYNNEI. The CDR3 covers 15 residues. Combining the CDR3 with reference TRBV2 and TRBJ1-2 gives the whole variable domain EPEVTQTPSHQVTQMGQEVILRCVPISNHLYFYWYRQILGQKVEFLVSFYNNEISEKSEIFDDQFSVERPDGSNFTLKIRSTKLEDSAMYFCASRALQSDTRGYTFGSGTRLTVV.

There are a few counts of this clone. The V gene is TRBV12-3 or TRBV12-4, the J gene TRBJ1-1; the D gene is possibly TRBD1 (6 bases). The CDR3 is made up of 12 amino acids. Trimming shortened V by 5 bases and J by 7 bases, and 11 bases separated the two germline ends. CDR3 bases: TGTGCCAGCAGTCTTGGGACAATTGAAGCTTTCTTT. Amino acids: CASSLGTIEAFF.

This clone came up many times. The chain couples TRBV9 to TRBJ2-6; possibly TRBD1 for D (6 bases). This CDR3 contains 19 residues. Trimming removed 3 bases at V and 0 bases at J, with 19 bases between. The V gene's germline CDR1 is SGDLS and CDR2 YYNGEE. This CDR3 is CASSEPHRAADSGANVLTF. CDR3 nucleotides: TGTGCCAGCAGCGAGCCCCACAGGGCAGCCGACTCTGGGGCCAACGTCCTGACTTTC.

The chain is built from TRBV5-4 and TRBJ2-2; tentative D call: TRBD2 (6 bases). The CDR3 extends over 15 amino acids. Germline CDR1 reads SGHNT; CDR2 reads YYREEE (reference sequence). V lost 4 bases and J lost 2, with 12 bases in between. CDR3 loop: CASSVVGGNTGELFF. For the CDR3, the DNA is TGTGCCAGCAGCGTCGTCGGGGGTAACACCGGGGAGCTGTTTTTT.

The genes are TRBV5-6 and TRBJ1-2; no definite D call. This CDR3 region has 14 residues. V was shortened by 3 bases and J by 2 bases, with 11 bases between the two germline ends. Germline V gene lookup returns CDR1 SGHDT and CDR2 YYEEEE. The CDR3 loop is CASSSTSANYGYTF. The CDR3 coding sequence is TGTGCCAGCAGCTCGACATCCGCGAACTATGGCTACACCTTC. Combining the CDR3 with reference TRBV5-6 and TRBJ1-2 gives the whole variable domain DAGVTQSPTHLIKTRGQQVTLRCSPKSGHDTVSWYQQALGQGPQFIFQYYEEEERQRGNFPDRFSGHQFPNYSSELNVNALLLGDSALYLCASSSTSANYGYTFGSGTRLTVV.

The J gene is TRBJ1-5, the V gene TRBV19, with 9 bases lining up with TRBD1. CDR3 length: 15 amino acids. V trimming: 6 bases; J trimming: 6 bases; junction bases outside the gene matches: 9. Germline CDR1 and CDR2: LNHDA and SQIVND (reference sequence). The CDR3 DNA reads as TGTGCCAGTAGGACTACAGGGGGCGCGGGTCAGCCCCAGCATTTT. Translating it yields CASRTTGGAGQPQHF. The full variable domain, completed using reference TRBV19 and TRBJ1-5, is DGGITQSPKYLFRKEGQNVTLSCEQNLNHDAMYWYRQDPGQGLRLIYYSQIVNDFQKGDIAEGYSVSREKKESFPLTVTSAQKNPTAFYLCASRTTGGAGQPQHFGDGTRLSIL.

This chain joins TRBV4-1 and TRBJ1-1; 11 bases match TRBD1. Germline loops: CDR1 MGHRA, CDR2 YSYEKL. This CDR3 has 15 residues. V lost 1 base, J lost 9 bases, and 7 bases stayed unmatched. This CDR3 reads CASSQALVDRGQAFF. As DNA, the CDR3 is TGCGCCAGCAGCCAAGCACTGGTGGACAGGGGGCAAGCTTTCTTT.

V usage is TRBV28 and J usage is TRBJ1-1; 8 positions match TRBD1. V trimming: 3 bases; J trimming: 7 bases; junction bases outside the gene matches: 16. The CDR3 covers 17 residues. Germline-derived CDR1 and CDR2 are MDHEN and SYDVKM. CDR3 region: CASSFLEVGQGRVEAFF. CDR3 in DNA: TGTGCCAGCAGTTTCTTGGAAGTCGGACAGGGTAGGGTTGAAGCTTTCTTT. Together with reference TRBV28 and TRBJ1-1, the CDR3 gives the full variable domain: DVKVTQSSRYLVKRTGEKVFLECVQDMDHENMFWYRQDPGLGLRLIYFSYDVKMKEKGDIPEGYSVSREKKERFSLILESASTNQTSMYLCASSFLEVGQGRVEAFFGQGTRLTVV.

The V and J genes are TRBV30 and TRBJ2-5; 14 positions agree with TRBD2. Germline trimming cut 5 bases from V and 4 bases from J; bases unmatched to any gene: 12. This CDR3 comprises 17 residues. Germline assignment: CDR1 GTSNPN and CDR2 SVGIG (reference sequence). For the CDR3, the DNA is TGTGCCTGGCACACCGGGACTAGCGGGAGAATGGGAGAGACCCAGTACTTC. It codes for CAWHTGTSGRMGETQYF.

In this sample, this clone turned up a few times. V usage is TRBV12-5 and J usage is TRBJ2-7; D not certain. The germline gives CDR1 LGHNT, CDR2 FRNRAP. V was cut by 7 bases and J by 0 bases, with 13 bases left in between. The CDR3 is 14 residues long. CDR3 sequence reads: CASALPLPSYEQYF. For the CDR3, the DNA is TGTGCTAGTGCCCTTCCCCTTCCCTCCTACGAGCAGTACTTC.

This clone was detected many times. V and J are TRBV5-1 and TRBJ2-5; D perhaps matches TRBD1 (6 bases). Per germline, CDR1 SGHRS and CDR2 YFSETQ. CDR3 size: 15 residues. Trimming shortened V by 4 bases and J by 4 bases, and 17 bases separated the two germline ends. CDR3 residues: CASSQPTGLAETQYF. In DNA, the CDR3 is TGCGCCAGCAGCCAACCGACAGGTTTGGCAGAGACCCAGTACTTC.